This passage covers 24 T cell receptor beta chains from one sample sequenced in a study of shared clonotypes between healthy human individuals. Repertoires were generated with immunoSEQ multiplex PCR, while TCRdb's copy carries only in-frame clones and drops some. The table lists approximately 1.4 million clones, about 98% of them singletons. What was sequenced was naive CD4+ T cells sorted from blood. Subset in this sample: CD45RA+ positively selected. These receptors were obtained from a man in his thirties or forties in good health.

This chain links TRBV9 with TRBJ1-2, with TRBD1 matching 9 bases. Germline CDR1 SGDLS, CDR2 YYNGEE. Trimming at V came to 1 base and at J to 4 bases, leaving 8 bases not matched to a gene. This CDR3 has 16 residues. Here the CDR3 reads CASSVHRGRKSYGYTF. The CDR3 bases are TGTGCCAGCAGCGTACACAGGGGGCGGAAATCCTATGGCTACACCTTC.

V and J are TRBV5-1 and TRBJ2-7, with 8 bases matching TRBD2. CDR3 size: 15 residues. Germline CDR1 is SGHRS and CDR2 is YFSETQ. V lost 0 bases to trimming and J lost 3 bases; unmatched junction nucleotides: 5. The CDR3 loop reads CASSLGSTSGYEQYF. The CDR3 nucleotides read TGCGCCAGCAGCTTGGGCAGCACTAGCGGCTACGAGCAGTACTTC.

Notes on this clone: The same CDR3 arises from other DNA sequences in this sample as well. The rearrangement links TRBV5-1 to TRBJ2-3; D not resolved. Per germline, CDR1 SGHRS and CDR2 YFSETQ. Between the trimmed V and J ends, which lost 4 bases and 0 bases, there was a span of 6 bases. This CDR3 contains 13 residues. As DNA, the CDR3 is TGCGCCAGCAGCCTGACAAGCACAGATACGCAGTATTTT. Its protein product is CASSLTSTDTQYF.

The chain combines TRBV18 with TRBJ2-4; no clear D gene. The V end was cut by 0 bases, the J end by 4 bases, with 7 bases between. CDR1 and CDR2 from the germline V gene are KGHSH and LQKENI. This CDR3 has 14 amino acids. CDR3 sequence reads: CASSPPDTKNIQYF. The CDR3 DNA sequence: TGTGCCAGCTCACCACCAGACACAAAAAACATTCAGTACTTC.

This clone came up once. The rearrangement joins TRBV11-3 to TRBJ2-1; the match to TRBD2 covers 12 bases. The V gene's germline CDR1 is SGHNT and CDR2 YENEEA. V was clipped by 6 bases and J by 7 bases; unmatched bases: 10. The CDR3 has 16 residues. The CDR3 sequence is CASSRGLAGSLNEQFF. Written as DNA, the CDR3 is TGTGCCAGCAGTCGCGGACTAGCGGGGAGTTTGAATGAGCAGTTCTTC. Full variable domain (missing parts from reference TRBV11-3 and TRBJ2-1): EAGVVQSPRYKIIEKKQPVAFWCNPISGHNTLYWYLQNLGQGPELLIRYENEEAVDDSQLPKDRFSAERLKGVDSTLKIQPAELGDSAVYLCASSRGLAGSLNEQFFGPGTRLTVL.

This chain links TRBV5-4 with TRBJ1-4; D gene unclear. CDR3 length: 14 amino acids. Deletions cut 0 bases from V and 0 bases from J, with 3 bases between. CDR1 is SGHNT, CDR2 YYREEE, per germline (reference sequence). The CDR3 spells CASSLVPTNEKLFF. The DNA of the CDR3 is TGTGCCAGCAGCTTGGTCCCAACTAATGAAAAACTGTTTTTT.

This clone was observed a single time. The rearrangement uses TRBV28 and TRBJ2-7; 12 nucleotides agree with TRBD2. Germline CDR1 and CDR2: MDHEN and SYDVKM. Trimming removed 6 bases from V and 2 bases from J; junction bases left unmatched: 5. CDR3 length: 15 residues. The CDR3 DNA is TGTGCCAGCAGCCCCCGACTAGCGGGAGCCTACGAGCAGTACTTC. Amino acids: CASSPRLAGAYEQYF.

V usage is TRBV19 and J usage is TRBJ2-3; unclear D gene. Germline V CDR1 and CDR2: LNHDA, SQIVND (reference sequence). V lost 6 bases and J lost 2, with 12 bases in between. CDR3 length: 14 residues. CDR3 nucleotide sequence: TGTGCCAGTAGCCGCGGTTCGATCACAGATACGCAGTATTTT. Amino acids: CASSRGSITDTQYF.

Points on this clone: Other DNA sequences in this specimen translate into the identical CDR3. The CDR3 region is CASSSQETQYF. In DNA form, the CDR3 reads TGTGCCAGCAGCAGCCAAGAGACCCAGTACTTC. J is TRBJ2-5 and V is TRBV5-4; the D is unclear. The V end was cut by 4 bases, the J end by 1 base, with 2 bases between. The germline V gene has CDR1 SGHNT and CDR2 YYREEE (reference sequence). The CDR3 sequence is 11 residues long.

The chain is built from TRBV10-3 and TRBJ2-4; the D is unclear. This CDR3 contains 14 residues. The ends were cut back, 2 bases at V and 9 bases at J, with 14 bases in the middle. The germline gives CDR1 ENHRY, CDR2 SYGVKD. The CDR3 is CAISETPGFGIQYF. CDR3 nucleotides: TGTGCCATCAGTGAGACGCCGGGTTTTGGCATTCAGTACTTC.

The chain is built from TRBV28 and TRBJ2-3; 7 nucleotides match TRBD1. Trimming at V came to 3 bases and at J to 1 base, leaving 7 bases not matched to a gene. CDR1 and CDR2 (germline): MDHEN, SYDVKM. The CDR3 is 16 amino acids. Written as DNA, the CDR3 is TGTGCCAGCAGTTTGTTGCAGGGGGTAGGCACAGATACGCAGTATTTT. It translates to CASSLLQGVGTDTQYF.

This clone has only one observation. CDR3 sequence reads: CASSQGLARSGANVLTF. In DNA form, the CDR3 reads TGCGCCAGCAGCCAAGGACTAGCGCGCTCTGGGGCCAACGTCCTGACTTTC. The genes are TRBV4-1 and TRBJ2-6; TRBD2 aligns across 8 bases. The CDR3 consists of 17 residues. Germline-derived CDR1 and CDR2 are MGHRA and YSYEKL. V dropped 1 base and J dropped 0; count of bases not matched to a gene: 2.

The genes are TRBV28 and TRBJ2-1; D ambiguous. V lost 6 bases to trimming and J lost 10 bases, with 13 bases between them. The germline V gene encodes CDR1 MDHEN and CDR2 SYDVKM. The CDR3 is 12 amino acids. For the CDR3, the DNA is TGTGCCAGCAGGACGCTACCCGCCGAGCAGTTCTTC. The encoded protein is CASRTLPAEQFF.

This chain connects TRBV6-5 to TRBJ2-7, with 9 bases matching TRBD2. The length of the CDR3 is 14 residues. CDR1 and CDR2 from the germline V gene are MNHEY and SVGAGI. The junction had 9 bases not matched to a gene; V was cut back by 6 bases and J by 6 bases. CDR3 protein: CASSKKAGGGEQYF. CDR3 in DNA: TGTGCCAGCAGCAAAAAAGCGGGAGGAGGCGAGCAGTACTTC.

The J gene is TRBJ1-2, the V gene TRBV29-1; TRBD1 matches at 10 bases. The CDR3 contains 14 residues. V lost 4 bases to trimming and J lost 8 bases; unmatched junction nucleotides: 10. Germline V gene lookup returns CDR1 SQVTM and CDR2 ANQGSEA. CDR3 sequence (DNA): TGCAGCGTTGCCCGACAGGGGGCATCAAGGGGCTACACCTTC. Its protein product is CSVARQGASRGYTF.

The V gene is TRBV28, the J gene TRBJ2-3, with D maybe TRBD2 (5 bases). V lost 2 bases and J lost 5, with 11 bases in between. The V gene's germline CDR1 is MDHEN and CDR2 SYDVKM. The CDR3 loop spans 14 amino acids. The CDR3 DNA reads as TGTGCCAGCAGTTTAGAGGGCCTCCGAGATACGCAGTATTTT. This sequence encodes CASSLEGLRDTQYF.

This rearrangement joins TRBV7-2 to TRBJ2-7; D is unclear. CDR1 is SGHTA and CDR2 is FQGNSA in the germline V gene. Trimming took off 0 bases at V and 3 bases at J, with 6 bases between the two ends. CDR3 length: 13 residues. The DNA for the CDR3 is TGTGCCAGCAGCTTAGCGGTCGACTACGAGCAGTACTTC. Amino acids: CASSLAVDYEQYF.

The genes are TRBV6-1 and TRBJ2-4; D is possibly TRBD1 or TRBD2 (5 bases each). The CDR3 has 15 amino acids. CDR1 is MNHNS, CDR2 SASEGT, per germline. V lost 10 bases to trimming and J lost 3 bases, with 19 bases between them. The CDR3 DNA follows: TGTGCCACCGACGCCCGGGGCGTGAGCAAAAACATTCAGTACTTC. This encodes CATDARGVSKNIQYF.

V gene TRBV7-9 combines with J gene TRBJ2-3; D remains unclear. The CDR3 is made up of 11 amino acids. Per germline, CDR1 SEHNR and CDR2 FQNEAQ (reference sequence). V dropped 3 bases and J dropped 14 bases, with 12 bases sitting between them. The CDR3 nucleotides read TGTGCCAGCAGCTTGCCGCCGGTGGGGTATTTT. This codes for CASSLPPVGYF.

The V gene is TRBV18, the J gene TRBJ2-1; the D is unclear. V gave up 2 bases and J gave up 0 bases, with 8 bases separating them. The CDR3 is 15 amino acids. Germline CDR1 reads KGHSH; CDR2 reads LQKENI. The CDR3 region is CASSPTSPSYNEQFF. Written as DNA, the CDR3 is TGTGCCAGCTCACCAACAAGTCCCTCCTACAATGAGCAGTTCTTC.

This sequence joins TRBV28 and TRBJ1-3; D is perhaps TRBD1 (5 bases). The CDR3 has 15 residues. Trimming shortened V by 2 bases and J by 5 bases, and 13 bases separated the two germline ends. Germline V lookup: CDR1 MDHEN, CDR2 SYDVKM. In nucleotides, the CDR3 is TGTGCCAGCAGTTTAGGTGGGACGGTGAGAAACACCATATATTTT. Its translation: CASSLGGTVRNTIYF. Together with reference TRBV28 and TRBJ1-3, the CDR3 gives the full variable domain: DVKVTQSSRYLVKRTGEKVFLECVQDMDHENMFWYRQDPGLGLRLIYFSYDVKMKEKGDIPEGYSVSREKKERFSLILESASTNQTSMYLCASSLGGTVRNTIYFGEGSWLTVV.

The J gene is TRBJ1-5, the V gene TRBV30, with 10 positions matching TRBD1. Per germline, CDR1 GTSNPN and CDR2 SVGIG (reference sequence). The CDR3 length is 14 residues. Losses at the gene ends were 2 bases for V and 10 bases for J; bases not matched to a gene: 8. In DNA form, the CDR3 reads TGTGCCTGGAGTCACGGGACAGGGGTTGGTCCCCAGCATTTT. Amino acid sequence: CAWSHGTGVGPQHF.

This clone was seen a single time. The gene calls are TRBV7-8 and TRBJ2-7; no reliable D call. From germline, CDR1 is SGHVS and CDR2 FQNEAQ. The CDR3 contains 13 residues. V lost 8 bases, J lost 3 bases, and 14 bases lay in between. CDR3 in amino acids: CASARGELYEQYF. The CDR3, as DNA: TGTGCCAGCGCCCGTGGGGAACTCTACGAGCAGTACTTC. Full variable domain (remainder filled in from reference TRBV7-8 and TRBJ2-7): GAGVSQSPRYKVAKRGQDVALRCDPISGHVSLFWYQQALGQGPEFLTYFQNEAQLDKSGLPSDRFFAERPEGSVSTLKIQRTQQEDSAVYLCASARGELYEQYFGPGTRLTVT.

The rearrangement uses TRBV6-5 and TRBJ2-7, with D uncertain. The CDR3 runs 13 residues. The ends were cut back, 2 bases at V and 4 bases at J, with 9 bases in the middle. Per germline, CDR1 MNHEY and CDR2 SVGAGI. The DNA of the CDR3 is TGTGCCAGCAGTTACGGCGCGGATTACGAGCAGTACTTC. It yields the protein CASSYGADYEQYF.